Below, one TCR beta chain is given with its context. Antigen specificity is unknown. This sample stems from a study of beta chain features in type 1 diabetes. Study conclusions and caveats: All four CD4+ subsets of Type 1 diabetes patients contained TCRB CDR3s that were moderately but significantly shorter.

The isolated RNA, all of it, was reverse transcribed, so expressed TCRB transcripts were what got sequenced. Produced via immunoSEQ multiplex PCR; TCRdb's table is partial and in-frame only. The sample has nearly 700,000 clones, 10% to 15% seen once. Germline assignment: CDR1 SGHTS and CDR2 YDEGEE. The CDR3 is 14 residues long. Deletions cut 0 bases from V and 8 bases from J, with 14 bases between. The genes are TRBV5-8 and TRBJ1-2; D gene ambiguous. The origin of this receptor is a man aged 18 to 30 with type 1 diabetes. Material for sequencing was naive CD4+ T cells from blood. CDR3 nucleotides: TGTGCCAGCAGCTTGGCCCGGGCTCAGAGGGGCTACACCTTC. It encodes CASSLARAQRGYTF. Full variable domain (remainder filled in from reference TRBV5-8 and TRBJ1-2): EAGVTQSPTHLIKTRGQQATLRCSPISGHTSVYWYQQALGLGLQFLLWYDEGEERNRGNFPPRFSGRQFPNYSSELNVNALELEDSALYLCASSLARAQRGYTFGSGTRLTVV.